The sequence of this TCR beta chain was determined in a study of CD8+CD57+ T cells in acquired aplastic anemia. The CDR3 consists of 14 residues. V was cut by 0 bases and J by 5 bases, with 9 bases left in between. CDR1 SGHTS and CDR2 YDEGEE come from the germline V gene. Genomic DNA served as template for TCR beta VDJ and CDR3 profiling. A single record per CDR3 protein comes from TCRdb applying MiXCR to the reads. The table has about 220,000 distinct CDR3 sequences, almost 35% seen once. The material sequenced was sorted CD4+, CD8+, or CD8+CD57+ T cells (not recorded which) from PBMCs. This receptor was taken from a human donor in good health, serving as a control. The V gene is TRBV5-8, the J gene TRBJ2-4; D remains ambiguous. CDR3 sequence: CASSLAGGQNIQYF. For the CDR3, the DNA is TGTGCCAGCAGCTTGGCAGGTGGCCAAAACATTCAGTACTTC.